This section outlines one T cell receptor (beta chain) sequence together with its context. No antigen is known for it. Germline loops: CDR1 MNHEY, CDR2 SMNVEV (reference sequence). The CDR3 runs 14 residues. V lost 5 bases, J lost 6 bases, and 14 bases lay in between. The use of a sample-barcoded 5' primer and a J-beta primer mix characterized a second PCR of roughly 7 to 12 cycles. TCRdb analysed the 5' RACE reads with MiXCR anew, one entry per CDR3 protein. The sample carries roughly 2 million distinct CDR3 sequences, around 50% recorded once. These data originate in a study of blood T cells in healthy people across ages. Isolation yielded PBMCs, at least 7 million per sample, in every case. General study findings and limits: Age showed a roughly linear inverse relationship with TCR beta diversity per million T cells. Long-lived donors had more naive CD4+ cells and higher diversity than aged donors.

The rearrangement uses TRBV27 and TRBJ1-5, with D maybe TRBD1 (5 bases). The sequencing input was blood. The sequence was obtained from a middle-aged woman in good health. DNA for the CDR3: TGTGCCAGCAGTCCCACAGGTTCGCGTCAGCCCCAGCATTTT. Amino acid sequence: CASSPTGSRQPQHF.